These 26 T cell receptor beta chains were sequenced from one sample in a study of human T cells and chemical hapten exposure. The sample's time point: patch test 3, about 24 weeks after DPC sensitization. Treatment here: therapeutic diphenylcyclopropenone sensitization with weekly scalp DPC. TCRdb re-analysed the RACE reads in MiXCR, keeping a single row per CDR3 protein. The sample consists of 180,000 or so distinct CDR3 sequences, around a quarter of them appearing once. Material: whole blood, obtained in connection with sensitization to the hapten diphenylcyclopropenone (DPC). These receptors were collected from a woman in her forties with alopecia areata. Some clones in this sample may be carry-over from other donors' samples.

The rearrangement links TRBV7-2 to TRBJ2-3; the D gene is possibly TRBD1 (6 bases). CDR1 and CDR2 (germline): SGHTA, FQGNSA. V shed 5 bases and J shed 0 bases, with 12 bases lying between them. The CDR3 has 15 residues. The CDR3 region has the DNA TGTGCCAGCAGCCCTCCGGGACACAGCACAGATACGCAGTATTTT. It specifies CASSPPGHSTDTQYF.

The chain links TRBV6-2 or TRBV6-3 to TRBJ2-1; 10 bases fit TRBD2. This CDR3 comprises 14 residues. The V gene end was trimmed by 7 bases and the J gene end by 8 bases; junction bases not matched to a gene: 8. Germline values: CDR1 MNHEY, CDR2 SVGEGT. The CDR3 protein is CASMRTSGLYEQFF. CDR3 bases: TGTGCCAGCATGAGGACTAGCGGATTGTATGAGCAGTTCTTC.

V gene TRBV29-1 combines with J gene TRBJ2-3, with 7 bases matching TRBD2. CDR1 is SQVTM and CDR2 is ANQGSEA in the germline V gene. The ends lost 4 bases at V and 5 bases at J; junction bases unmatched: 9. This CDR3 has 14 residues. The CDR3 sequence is CSVALAGVGDTQYF. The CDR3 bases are TGCAGCGTTGCCCTTGCGGGAGTAGGAGATACGCAGTATTTT.

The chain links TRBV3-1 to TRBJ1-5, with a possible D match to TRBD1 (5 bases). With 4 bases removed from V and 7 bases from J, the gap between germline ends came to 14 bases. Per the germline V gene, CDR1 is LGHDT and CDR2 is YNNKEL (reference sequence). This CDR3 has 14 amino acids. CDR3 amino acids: CASSRDSQRQPQHF. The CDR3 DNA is TGTGCCAGCAGCCGAGACAGTCAGAGGCAGCCCCAGCATTTT.

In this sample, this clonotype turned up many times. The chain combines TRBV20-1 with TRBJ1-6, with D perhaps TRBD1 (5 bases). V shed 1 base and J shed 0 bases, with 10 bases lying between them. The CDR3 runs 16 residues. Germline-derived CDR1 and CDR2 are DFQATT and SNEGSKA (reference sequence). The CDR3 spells CSARVDRSSYNSPLHF. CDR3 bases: TGCAGTGCTAGAGTCGACAGAAGCTCCTATAATTCACCCCTCCACTTT.

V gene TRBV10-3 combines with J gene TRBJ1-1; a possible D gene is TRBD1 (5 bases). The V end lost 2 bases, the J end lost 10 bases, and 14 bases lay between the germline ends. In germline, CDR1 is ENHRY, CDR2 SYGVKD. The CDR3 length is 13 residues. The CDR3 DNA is TGTGCCATCAGTGAGGGGACCTCGACCAGAGCTTTCTTT. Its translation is CAISEGTSTRAFF.

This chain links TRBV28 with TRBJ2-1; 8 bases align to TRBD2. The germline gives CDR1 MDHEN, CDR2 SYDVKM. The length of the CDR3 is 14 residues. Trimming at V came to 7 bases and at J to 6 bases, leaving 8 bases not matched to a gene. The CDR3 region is CASITGGPVNEQFF. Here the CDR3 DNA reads TGTGCCAGCATAACGGGAGGGCCGGTCAATGAGCAGTTCTTC.

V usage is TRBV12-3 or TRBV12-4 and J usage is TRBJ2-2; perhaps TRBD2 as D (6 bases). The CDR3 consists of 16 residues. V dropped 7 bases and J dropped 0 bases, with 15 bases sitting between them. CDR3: CASTTAGLSNTGELFF. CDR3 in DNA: TGTGCCAGCACGACCGCGGGACTCTCGAACACCGGGGAGCTGTTTTTT.

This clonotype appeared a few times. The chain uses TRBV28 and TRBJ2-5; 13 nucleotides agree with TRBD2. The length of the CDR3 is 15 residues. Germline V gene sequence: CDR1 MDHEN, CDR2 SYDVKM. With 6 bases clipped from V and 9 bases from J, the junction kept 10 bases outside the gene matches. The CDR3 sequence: CASRQGLAGTVAQYF. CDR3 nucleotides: TGTGCCAGCAGGCAGGGACTAGCGGGGACCGTGGCCCAGTACTTC. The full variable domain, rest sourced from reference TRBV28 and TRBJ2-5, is DVKVTQSSRYLVKRTGEKVFLECVQDMDHENMFWYRQDPGLGLRLIYFSYDVKMKEKGDIPEGYSVSREKKERFSLILESASTNQTSMYLCASRQGLAGTVAQYFGPGTRLLVL.

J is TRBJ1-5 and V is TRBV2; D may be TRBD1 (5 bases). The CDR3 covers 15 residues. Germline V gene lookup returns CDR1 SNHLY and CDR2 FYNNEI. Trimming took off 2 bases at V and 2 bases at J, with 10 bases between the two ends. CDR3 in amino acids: CASSEQGIGNQPQHF. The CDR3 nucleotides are TGTGCCAGCAGTGAACAGGGAATAGGCAATCAGCCCCAGCATTTT.

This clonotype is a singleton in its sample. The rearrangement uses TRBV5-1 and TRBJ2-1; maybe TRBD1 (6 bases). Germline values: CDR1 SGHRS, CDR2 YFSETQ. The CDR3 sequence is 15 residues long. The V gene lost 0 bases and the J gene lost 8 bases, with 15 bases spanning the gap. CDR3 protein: CASSLVTGFNDEQFF. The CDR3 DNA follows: TGCGCCAGCAGCTTGGTTACAGGGTTTAACGATGAGCAGTTCTTC.

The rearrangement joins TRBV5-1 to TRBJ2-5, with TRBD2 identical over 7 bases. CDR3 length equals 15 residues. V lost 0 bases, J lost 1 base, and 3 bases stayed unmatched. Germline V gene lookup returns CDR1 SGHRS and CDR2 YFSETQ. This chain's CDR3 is CASSLGPSGQETQYF. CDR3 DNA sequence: TGCGCCAGCAGCTTGGGTCCTAGCGGCCAAGAGACCCAGTACTTC. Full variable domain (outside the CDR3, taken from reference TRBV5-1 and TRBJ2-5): KAGVTQTPRYLIKTRGQQVTLSCSPISGHRSVSWYQQTPGQGLQFLFEYFSETQRNKGNFPGRFSGRQFSNSRSEMNVSTLELGDSALYLCASSLGPSGQETQYFGPGTRLLVL.

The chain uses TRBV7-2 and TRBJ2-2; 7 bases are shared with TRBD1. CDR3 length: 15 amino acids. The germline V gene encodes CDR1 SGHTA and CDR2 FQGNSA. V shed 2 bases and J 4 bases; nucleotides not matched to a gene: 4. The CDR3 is CASSLIQGSTGELFF. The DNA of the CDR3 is TGTGCCAGCAGCTTAATACAGGGGTCCACCGGGGAGCTGTTTTTT. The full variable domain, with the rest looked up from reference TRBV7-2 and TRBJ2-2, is GAGVSQSPSNKVTEKGKDVELRCDPISGHTALYWYRQSLGQGLEFLIYFQGNSAPDKSGLPSDRFSAERTGGSVSTLTIQRTQQEDSAVYLCASSLIQGSTGELFFGEGSRLTVL.

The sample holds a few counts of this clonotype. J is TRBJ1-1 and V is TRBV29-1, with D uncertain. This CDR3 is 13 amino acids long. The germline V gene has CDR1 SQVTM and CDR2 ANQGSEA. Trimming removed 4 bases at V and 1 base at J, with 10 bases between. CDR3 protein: CSVVGVENTEAFF. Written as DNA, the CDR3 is TGCAGCGTTGTGGGAGTAGAGAACACTGAAGCTTTCTTT.

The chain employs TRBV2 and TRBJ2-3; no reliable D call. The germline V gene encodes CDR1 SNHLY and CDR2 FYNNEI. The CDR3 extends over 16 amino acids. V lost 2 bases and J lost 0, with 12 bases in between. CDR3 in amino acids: CASSEFGSPSTDTQYF. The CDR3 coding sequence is TGTGCCAGCAGTGAATTTGGCTCGCCTAGCACAGATACGCAGTATTTT.

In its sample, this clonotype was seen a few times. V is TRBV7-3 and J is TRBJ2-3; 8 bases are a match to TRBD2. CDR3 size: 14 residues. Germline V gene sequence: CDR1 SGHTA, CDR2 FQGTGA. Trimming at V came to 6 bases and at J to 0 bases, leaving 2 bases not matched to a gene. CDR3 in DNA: TGTGCCAGCAGTAGCGGGGCCAGCACAGATACGCAGTATTTT. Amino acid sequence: CASSSGASTDTQYF.

The CDR3 is CASSWTGSSGQGRETQYF. CDR3 coding DNA: TGTGCCAGCAGCTGGACGGGATCGTCGGGACAGGGTCGAGAGACCCAGTACTTC. The V call is TRBV5-8, the J call TRBJ2-5; 9 bases agree with TRBD1. CDR3 length: 18 residues. Germline CDR1 is SGHTS and CDR2 is YDEGEE. Germline trimming cut 3 bases from V and 4 bases from J; bases unmatched to any gene: 16.

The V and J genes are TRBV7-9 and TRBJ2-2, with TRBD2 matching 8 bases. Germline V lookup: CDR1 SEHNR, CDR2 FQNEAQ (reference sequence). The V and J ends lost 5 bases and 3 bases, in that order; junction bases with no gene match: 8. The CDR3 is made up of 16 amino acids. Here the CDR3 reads CASSPAGGKHTGELFF. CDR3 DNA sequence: TGTGCCAGCAGCCCCGCGGGGGGAAAACACACCGGGGAGCTGTTTTTT.

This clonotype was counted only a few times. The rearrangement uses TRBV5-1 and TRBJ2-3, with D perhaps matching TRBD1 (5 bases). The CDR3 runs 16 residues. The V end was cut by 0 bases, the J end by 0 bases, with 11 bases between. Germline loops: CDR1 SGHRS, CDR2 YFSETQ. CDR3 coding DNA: TGCGCCAGCAGCTTGGGGACATCAGCTAGCACAGATACGCAGTATTTT. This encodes CASSLGTSASTDTQYF.

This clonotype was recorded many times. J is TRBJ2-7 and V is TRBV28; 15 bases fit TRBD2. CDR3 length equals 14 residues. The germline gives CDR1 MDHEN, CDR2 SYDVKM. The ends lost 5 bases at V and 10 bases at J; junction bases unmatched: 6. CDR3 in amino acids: CASSPGLAGGGQYF. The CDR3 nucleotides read TGTGCCAGCAGTCCAGGACTAGCGGGAGGGGGCCAGTACTTC.

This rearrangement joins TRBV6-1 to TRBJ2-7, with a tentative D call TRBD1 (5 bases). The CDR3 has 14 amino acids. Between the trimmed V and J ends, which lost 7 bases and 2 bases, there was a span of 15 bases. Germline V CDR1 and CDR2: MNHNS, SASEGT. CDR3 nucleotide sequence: TGTGCCAGCACCCGGACCCAGGGAACCTACGAGCAGTACTTC. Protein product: CASTRTQGTYEQYF.

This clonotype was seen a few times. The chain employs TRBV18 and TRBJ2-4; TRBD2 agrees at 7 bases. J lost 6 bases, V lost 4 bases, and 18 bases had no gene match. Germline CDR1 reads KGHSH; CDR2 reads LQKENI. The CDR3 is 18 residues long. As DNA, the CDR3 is TGTGCCAGCTCACTCCCCTTGGGGGAGGGATCCTTTGGAAACATTCAGTACTTC. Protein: CASSLPLGEGSFGNIQYF.

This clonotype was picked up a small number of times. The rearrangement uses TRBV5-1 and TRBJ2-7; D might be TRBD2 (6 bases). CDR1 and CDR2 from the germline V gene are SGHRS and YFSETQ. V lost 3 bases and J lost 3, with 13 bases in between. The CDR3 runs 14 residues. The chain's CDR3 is CASSWGTSNYEQYF. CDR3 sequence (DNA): TGCGCCAGCAGCTGGGGGACTTCCAACTACGAGCAGTACTTC. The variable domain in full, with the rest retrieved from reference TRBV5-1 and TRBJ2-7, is KAGVTQTPRYLIKTRGQQVTLSCSPISGHRSVSWYQQTPGQGLQFLFEYFSETQRNKGNFPGRFSGRQFSNSRSEMNVSTLELGDSALYLCASSWGTSNYEQYFGPGTRLTVT.

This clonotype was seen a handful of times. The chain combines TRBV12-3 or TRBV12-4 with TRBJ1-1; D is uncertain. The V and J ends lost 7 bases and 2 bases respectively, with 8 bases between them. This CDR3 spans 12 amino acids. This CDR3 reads CASTPENTEAFF. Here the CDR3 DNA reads TGTGCCAGCACCCCCGAAAACACTGAAGCTTTCTTT.

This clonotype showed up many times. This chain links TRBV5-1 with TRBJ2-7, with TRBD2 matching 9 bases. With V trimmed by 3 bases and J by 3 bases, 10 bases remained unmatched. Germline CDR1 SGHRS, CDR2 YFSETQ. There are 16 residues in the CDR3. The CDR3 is CASSYRGLADSYEQYF. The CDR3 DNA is TGCGCCAGCAGCTATCGGGGACTAGCAGACAGCTACGAGCAGTACTTC.

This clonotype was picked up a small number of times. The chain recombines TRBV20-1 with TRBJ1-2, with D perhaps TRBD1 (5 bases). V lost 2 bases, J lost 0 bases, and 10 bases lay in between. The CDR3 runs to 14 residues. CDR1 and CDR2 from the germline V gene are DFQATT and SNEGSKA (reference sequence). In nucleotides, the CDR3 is TGCAGTGCTAGACTGAGGGGATCTAACTATGGCTACACCTTC. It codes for CSARLRGSNYGYTF.